This entry concerns a single T cell receptor beta chain. Its antigen has not been determined. No much larger clonotype is one base removed from it; base qualities were not supplied. The immunoSEQ Assay, a bias-controlled multiplex PCR, was used to amplify TCRbeta CDR3 regions from genomic DNA. Under the source paper's analysis protocol: Nucleated cell counts per sample were estimated from amplification of reference gene primers within the assay. To quantify the absolute abundance of each unique TCRbeta CDR3 rearrangement, sequence reads were collapsed and filtered. For each sample, productive Simpson clonality was calculated by taking the square root of Simpson's diversity index across productive rearrangements. Imported from immuneACCESS, the table was reduced by TCRdb to in-frame sequences with V and J called. These copies leave out some clones; in studies compared against another copy, an unresolved V gene accounts for under half, and the cause of the remainder is not known. That table is the source of V, J and clone size, and D and trimming were worked out from the DNA. The sample includes 70,000 or so clones, with 85% to 90% observed a single time. The top ten constitute roughly a tenth of the sample.

Each collaborating institution followed its own protocols to collect whole blood in K2EDTA tubes. Collaborator samples were shipped for TCRbeta analysis as frozen whole blood, isolated PBMCs, or DNA extracted from either sample type. The data derive from a study of blood T cell repertoires in COVID-19 (dated by TCRdb to the early 2020s). Background on the whole study: Samples from collaborators originated in the United States, Italy and Spain and spanned both the acute and convalescent phases of COVID-19. The material from the prospective study consisted of cDNA or gDNA derived from T cells, B-cell-depleted T cells, or PBMCs. Subjects who had been exposed to COVID-19, were actively infected with it, or had recovered from it provided the deeply sampled blood TCRbeta repertoires that made up the dataset. The repertoires were made available in a free public database intended to serve as a resource for research on the immune response to SARS-CoV-2. Samples came from the ongoing ImmuneRACE study (first 160 participants) plus 1,254 subjects from 6 global collaborators. Nearly every sample came with metadata listing a de-identified subject ID, COVID-19 status, age in years and sex. Where available, HLA class I and class II types were obtained from metadata supplied by the sample provider rather than from assay-based typing. What the work shows at the level of the full study, not this receptor alone: The quantity of clinical and demographic metadata differed by source and by participant and was supplied without curation.

Per the germline V gene, MGHRA is the CDR1 and YSYEKL is the CDR2. The CDR3 sequence holds 16 residues, the cysteine and phenylalanine included. Of all the DNA, just the CDR3 is kept, 48 bases in frame from base 1. V is cut back by 1 base and J by 2 bases, with 7 bases in the junction unmatched. The sequence links TRBV4-1 to TRBJ2-7, with 8 bases in between that match TRBD1. This receptor was taken from a man aged 70 or older with active or convalescent COVID-19. Material: peripheral blood. The DNA sequence reads TGCGCCAGCAGCCAAGGGGCCGGGACAGGTCCCTACGAGCAGTACTTC. This codes for CASSQGAGTGPYEQYF.